This entry lists 18 T cell receptor beta chains sequenced from one sample in a study of CD4 T cells in relation to SARS-CoV-2 and coronaviruses. Some clones are missing from TCRdb's copy, which holds only in-frame ones; the method was immunoSEQ multiplex PCR. The sample has tens of thousands of clones, around 86% seen once. The unexposed donors gave CD4+ T cells in about 2011-2019, prior to COVID-19. The specimen was memory CD4+ T cells from PBMCs. The receptors stem from a human donor in good health.

Note on this clone: Other DNA sequences in this specimen translate into the identical CDR3. CDR3 region: CASSPSTDTQYF. The CDR3 region has the DNA TGTGCCAGCTCACCGAGCACAGATACGCAGTATTTT. The chain couples TRBV18 to TRBJ2-3; D not resolved. V was cut by 3 bases and J by 0 bases, with 1 base left in between. Germline V gene lookup returns CDR1 KGHSH and CDR2 LQKENI. This CDR3 is 12 amino acids long.

V usage is TRBV25-1 and J usage is TRBJ2-1, with D perhaps matching TRBD1 (5 bases). The V and J ends lost 3 bases and 7 bases respectively, with 10 bases between them. Germline CDR1 and CDR2: MGHDK and SYGVNS. The CDR3 sequence is 13 residues long. CDR3 sequence: CASSEWQGNEQFF. The CDR3 DNA is TGTGCCAGCAGTGAGTGGCAGGGTAATGAGCAGTTCTTC. Supplemented by reference TRBV25-1 and TRBJ2-1, the full variable domain reads EADIYQTPRYLVIGTGKKITLECSQTMGHDKMYWYQQDPGMELHLIHYSYGVNSTEKGDLSSESTVSRIRTEHFPLTLESARPSHTSQYLCASSEWQGNEQFFGPGTRLTVL.

This clone has just one count. J is TRBJ1-6 and V is TRBV6-5; the match to TRBD1 covers 11 bases. In germline, CDR1 is MNHEY, CDR2 SVGAGI. J lost 10 bases, V lost 10 bases, and 9 bases had no gene match. This CDR3 region has 14 residues. CDR3 residues: CATLGQGAYSPLHF. The CDR3 DNA sequence: TGTGCCACCCTAGGACAGGGGGCGTACTCACCCCTCCACTTT.

V is TRBV4-1 and J is TRBJ1-1; 8 nucleotides align to TRBD1. CDR3 length: 16 amino acids. The V segment lost 0 bases and the J segment 9 bases; nucleotides outside the gene matches: 12. The germline CDR1 and CDR2 sequences are MGHRA and YSYEKL. The CDR3 DNA is TGCGCCAGCAGCCAAGATAGGGTCGGACAGGGTAGAAAAGCTTTCTTT. Encoded protein: CASSQDRVGQGRKAFF.

The chain uses TRBV6-1 and TRBJ1-5, with a weak D call TRBD1 (6 bases). This CDR3 contains 17 residues. The V gene lost 4 bases and the J gene lost 9 bases, with 25 bases spanning the gap. The germline V gene encodes CDR1 MNHNS and CDR2 SASEGT. This chain's CDR3 is CASSAGSQDPRGWPQHF. The CDR3 region has the DNA TGTGCCAGCAGTGCTGGATCGCAGGATCCTAGGGGGTGGCCCCAGCATTTT.

The chain couples TRBV7-9 to TRBJ1-4, with 9 bases that match TRBD1. Trimming removed 5 bases from V and 7 bases from J; junction bases left unmatched: 8. Per germline, CDR1 SEHNR and CDR2 FQNEAQ (reference sequence). The CDR3 covers 15 residues. Here the CDR3 DNA reads TGTGCCAGCAGCAACAAACAGGGGGCGGGTGAAAAACTGTTTTTT. It codes for CASSNKQGAGEKLFF.

J is TRBJ2-7 and V is TRBV6-4, with unresolved D. Trimming took 11 bases from V and 5 from J, leaving 16 bases between them. The CDR3 contains 12 residues. Germline V gives CDR1 MRHNA, CDR2 SNTAGT. The CDR3 coding sequence is TGTGCCGAACCCCGGGTGAGGAACGAGCAGTACTTC. Protein sequence: CAEPRVRNEQYF.

The CDR3, as DNA: TGTGCCACCAGCAGAGATTTAGGCCGCTATGGCTACACCTTC. It yields the protein CATSRDLGRYGYTF. This chain uses TRBV15 with TRBJ1-2; D is undetermined. Germline lookup yields CDR1 LNHNV and CDR2 YYDKDF (reference sequence). Trimming cost V 0 bases and J 4 bases, with 9 bases left between them. The CDR3 loop spans 14 amino acids.

The CDR3 region is CASSLIGDPEAFF. CDR3 sequence (DNA): TGTGCCAGCAGCTTAATCGGGGACCCTGAAGCTTTCTTT. This sequence joins TRBV7-9 and TRBJ1-1; D is perhaps TRBD1 (5 bases). CDR1 is SEHNR, CDR2 FQNEAQ, per germline (reference sequence). The V end was cut by 2 bases, the J end by 6 bases, with 10 bases between. This CDR3 has 13 amino acids.

J is TRBJ1-2 and V is TRBV10-2; 7 bases are shared with TRBD1. Germline trimming cut 6 bases from V and 2 bases from J; bases unmatched to any gene: 6. CDR1 and CDR2 from the germline V gene are WSHSY and SAAADI. The CDR3 totals 14 residues. CDR3 sequence reads: CASRKQGENYGYTF. CDR3 nucleotide sequence: TGCGCCAGCAGGAAGCAGGGGGAAAACTATGGCTACACCTTC.

The rearrangement uses TRBV5-6 and TRBJ2-3; D is undetermined. This CDR3 has 14 amino acids. V lost 5 bases and J 1 base, leaving 11 bases between the germline ends. Germline V gene lookup returns CDR1 SGHDT and CDR2 YYEEEE. CDR3 loop: CASSQRAGTDTQYF. The CDR3 coding sequence is TGTGCCAGCAGTCAGCGAGCTGGCACAGATACGCAGTATTTT.

This chain joins TRBV9 and TRBJ1-2; the match to TRBD1 covers 8 bases. Germline V CDR1 and CDR2: SGDLS, YYNGEE. The CDR3 loop spans 14 amino acids. J gave up 5 bases and V 0 bases, and 3 bases lay outside the gene matches. This CDR3 reads CASSVEQGAYGYTF. CDR3 coding DNA: TGTGCCAGCAGCGTAGAGCAGGGGGCGTATGGCTACACCTTC.

The CDR3 sequence: CASSGLERSNEQFF. Here the CDR3 DNA reads TGTGCCAGCAGTGGGCTCGAGAGATCCAATGAGCAGTTCTTC. The chain links TRBV28 to TRBJ2-1; D call uncertain. The CDR3 consists of 14 residues. Germline V gene lookup returns CDR1 MDHEN and CDR2 SYDVKM. V gave up 5 bases and J gave up 6 bases, with 14 bases separating them.

This clone was counted a single time. The chain combines TRBV10-3 with TRBJ2-5; D is tentatively TRBD1 or TRBD2 (6 bases each). CDR1 and CDR2 (germline): ENHRY, SYGVKD. The V end was cut by 6 bases, the J end by 1 base, with 15 bases between. This CDR3 has 15 residues. In DNA, the CDR3 is TGTGCCATCAGCACGGGGGCGGGGCCCCAAGAGACCCAGTACTTC. It specifies CAISTGAGPQETQYF.

The genes are TRBV7-9 and TRBJ1-6; no clear D gene. CDR3 size: 15 residues. The V end was cut by 2 bases, the J end by 7 bases, with 12 bases between. The germline V gene encodes CDR1 SEHNR and CDR2 FQNEAQ (reference sequence). CDR3 amino acids: CASSLYSGNNSPLHF. The CDR3 DNA sequence: TGTGCCAGCAGCTTATACTCGGGGAACAATTCACCCCTCCACTTT.

The CDR3 bases are TGCAGTGCTAGTCCCATCAATCAGCCCCAGCATTTT. It translates to CSASPINQPQHF. The V call is TRBV20-1, the J call TRBJ1-5; D is unresolved. CDR1 is DFQATT and CDR2 is SNEGSKA in the germline V gene (reference sequence). With 3 bases removed from V and 3 bases from J, the gap between germline ends came to 6 bases. The CDR3 is 12 amino acids.

V and J are TRBV28 and TRBJ2-3; D uncertain. Germline V gene lookup returns CDR1 MDHEN and CDR2 SYDVKM. V lost 5 bases to trimming and J lost 2 bases, with 11 bases between them. The CDR3 loop spans 14 amino acids. The CDR3 sequence: CASSLTDHTDTQYF. DNA of the CDR3: TGTGCCAGCAGTCTGACGGACCACACAGATACGCAGTATTTT.

The chain employs TRBV18 and TRBJ2-1; TRBD1 is a possible D gene (5 bases). This CDR3 has 15 amino acids. In germline, CDR1 is KGHSH, CDR2 LQKENI. The ends were cut back, 2 bases at V and 5 bases at J, with 13 bases in the middle. CDR3 residues: CASSPSRGWNNEQFF. CDR3 bases: TGTGCCAGCTCACCAAGTAGGGGTTGGAACAATGAGCAGTTCTTC.